This entry is about one T cell receptor beta chain. This CDR3 comprises 13 residues. V shed 4 bases and J shed 9 bases, with 13 bases lying between them. CDR1 and CDR2 (germline): SQVTM, ANQGSEA. The data were obtained in a study of blood T cell repertoires in COVID-19. For the study at large: Sources were T cells, B-cell-depleted T cells, or PBMCs; the material itself was cDNA or gDNA.

Methods used by the authors: Researchers report that nucleated cell counts were estimated from reference gene primer amplification. This table comes from immunoSEQ multiplex PCR, and its TCRdb copy is limited to in-frame clones, with some not included. D and trimming come from the DNA, and the V and J calls and clone size come from that table. Here the sample spans some 140,000 clones, around 90% being singletons. The chain combines TRBV29-1 with TRBJ1-6, with D perhaps TRBD1 (6 bases). This clonotype originated in a man aged 50-59 years with acute or convalescent COVID-19. The material sequenced was peripheral blood. The DNA for the CDR3 is TGCAGCGTTGCAGAGGACAGAGGTTCACCCCTCCACTTT. It yields the protein CSVAEDRGSPLHF.